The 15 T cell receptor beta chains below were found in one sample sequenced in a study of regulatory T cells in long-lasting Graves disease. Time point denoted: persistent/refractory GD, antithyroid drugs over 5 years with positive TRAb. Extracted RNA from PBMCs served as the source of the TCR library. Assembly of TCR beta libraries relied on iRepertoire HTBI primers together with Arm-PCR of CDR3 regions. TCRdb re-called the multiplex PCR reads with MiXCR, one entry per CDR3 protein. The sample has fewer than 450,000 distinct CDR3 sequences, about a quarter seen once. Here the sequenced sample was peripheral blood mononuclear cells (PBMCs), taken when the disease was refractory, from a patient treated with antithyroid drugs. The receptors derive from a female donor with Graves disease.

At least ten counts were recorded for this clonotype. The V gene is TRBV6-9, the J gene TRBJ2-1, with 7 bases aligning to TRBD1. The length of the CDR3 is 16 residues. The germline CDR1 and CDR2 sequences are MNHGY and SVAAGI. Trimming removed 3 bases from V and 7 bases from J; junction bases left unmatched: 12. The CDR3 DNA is TGTGCCAGCAGTTACCTAGCAGGGGGTGTGGGGAATGAGCAGTTCTTC. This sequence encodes CASSYLAGGVGNEQFF.

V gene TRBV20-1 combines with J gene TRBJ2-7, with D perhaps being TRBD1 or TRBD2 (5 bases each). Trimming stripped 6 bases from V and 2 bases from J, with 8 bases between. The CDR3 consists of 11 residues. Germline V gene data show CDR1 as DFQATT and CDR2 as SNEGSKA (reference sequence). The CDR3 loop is CSARDPYEQYF. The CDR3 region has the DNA TGCAGTGCACGGGACCCCTACGAGCAGTACTTC.

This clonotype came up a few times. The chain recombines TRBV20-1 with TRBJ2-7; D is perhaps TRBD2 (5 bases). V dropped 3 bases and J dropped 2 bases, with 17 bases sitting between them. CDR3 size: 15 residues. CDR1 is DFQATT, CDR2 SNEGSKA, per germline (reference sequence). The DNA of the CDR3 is TGCAGTGCTAGTTCATTAGCGCCTAGAACCTACGAGCAGTACTTC. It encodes CSASSLAPRTYEQYF.

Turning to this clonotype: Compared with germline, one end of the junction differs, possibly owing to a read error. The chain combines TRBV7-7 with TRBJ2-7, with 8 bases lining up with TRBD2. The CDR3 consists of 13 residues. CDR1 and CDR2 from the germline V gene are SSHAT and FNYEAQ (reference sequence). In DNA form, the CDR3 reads TGTGCTAGCAGCCCCGGGACTAGTGCCGAGCAGTACTTC. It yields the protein CASSPGTSAEQYF.

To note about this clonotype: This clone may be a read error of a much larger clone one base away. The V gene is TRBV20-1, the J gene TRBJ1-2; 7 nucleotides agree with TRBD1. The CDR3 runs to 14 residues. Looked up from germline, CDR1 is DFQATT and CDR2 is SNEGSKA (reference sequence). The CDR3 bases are TGCAGTGCCGATGACAGGGCTACTAACTATGGCCACACCTTC. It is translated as CSADDRATNYGHTF.

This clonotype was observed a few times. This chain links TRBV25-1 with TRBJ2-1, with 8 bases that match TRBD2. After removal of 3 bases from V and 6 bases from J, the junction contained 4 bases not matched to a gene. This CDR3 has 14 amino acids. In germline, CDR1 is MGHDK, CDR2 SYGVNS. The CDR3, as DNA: TGTGCCAGCAGTGAGCCGGGAGGGGGCAATGAGCAGTTCTTC. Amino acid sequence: CASSEPGGGNEQFF.

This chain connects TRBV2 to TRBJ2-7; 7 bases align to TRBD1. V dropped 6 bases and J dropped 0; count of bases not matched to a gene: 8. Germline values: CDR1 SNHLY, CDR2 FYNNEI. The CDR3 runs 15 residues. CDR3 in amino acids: CASSSGTVTSYEQYF. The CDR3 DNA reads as TGTGCCAGCAGCTCCGGGACAGTGACCTCCTACGAGCAGTACTTC.

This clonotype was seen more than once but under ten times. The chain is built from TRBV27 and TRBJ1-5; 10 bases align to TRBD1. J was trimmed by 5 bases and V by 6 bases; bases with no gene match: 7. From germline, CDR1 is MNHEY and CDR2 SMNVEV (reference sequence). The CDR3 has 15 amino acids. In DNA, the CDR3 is TGTGCCAGCAGCCGAGGACAGGGGGTTGATCAGCCCCAGCATTTT. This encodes CASSRGQGVDQPQHF.

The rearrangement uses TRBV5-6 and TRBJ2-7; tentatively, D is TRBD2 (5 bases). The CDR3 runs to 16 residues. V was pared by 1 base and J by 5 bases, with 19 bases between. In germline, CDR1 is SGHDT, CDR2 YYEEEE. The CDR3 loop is CASSLTSGVGMNEQYF. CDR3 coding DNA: TGTGCCAGCAGCTTGACCTCCGGGGTGGGCATGAACGAGCAGTACTTC.

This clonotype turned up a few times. This chain's CDR3 is CSVGLAGGRAETQYF. CDR3 nucleotides: TGCAGCGTTGGGCTAGCGGGAGGGAGGGCAGAGACCCAGTACTTC. The chain couples TRBV29-1 to TRBJ2-5; 12 nucleotides align to TRBD2. Trimming cost V 4 bases and J 4 bases; bases outside gene matches: 7. Germline CDR1 SQVTM, CDR2 ANQGSEA. The CDR3 consists of 15 residues.

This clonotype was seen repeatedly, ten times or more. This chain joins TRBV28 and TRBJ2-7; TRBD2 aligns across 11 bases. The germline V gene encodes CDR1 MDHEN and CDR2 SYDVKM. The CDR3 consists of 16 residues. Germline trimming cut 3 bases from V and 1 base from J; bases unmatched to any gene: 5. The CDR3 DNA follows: TGTGCCAGCAGTTTGGGACTAGCGGAAAATTCCTACGAGCAGTACTTC. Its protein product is CASSLGLAENSYEQYF. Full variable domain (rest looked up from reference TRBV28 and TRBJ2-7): DVKVTQSSRYLVKRTGEKVFLECVQDMDHENMFWYRQDPGLGLRLIYFSYDVKMKEKGDIPEGYSVSREKKERFSLILESASTNQTSMYLCASSLGLAENSYEQYFGPGTRLTVT.

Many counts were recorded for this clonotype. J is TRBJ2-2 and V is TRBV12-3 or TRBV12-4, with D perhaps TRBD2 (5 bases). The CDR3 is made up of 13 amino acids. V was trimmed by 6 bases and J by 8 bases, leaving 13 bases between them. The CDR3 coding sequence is TGTGCCAGCAGGCCGCCCATAGCGGGGGAGCTGTTTTTT. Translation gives CASRPPIAGELFF.

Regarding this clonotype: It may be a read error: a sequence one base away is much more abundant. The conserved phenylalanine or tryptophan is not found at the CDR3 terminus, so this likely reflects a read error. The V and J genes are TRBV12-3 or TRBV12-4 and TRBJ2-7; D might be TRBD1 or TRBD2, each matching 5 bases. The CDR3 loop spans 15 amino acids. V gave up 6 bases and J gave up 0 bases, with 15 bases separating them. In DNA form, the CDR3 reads TGTGCCAGCAGCCCAGGGACGCTGAGCTCCTACGAGCAGTACCTC. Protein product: CASSPGTLSSYEQYL.

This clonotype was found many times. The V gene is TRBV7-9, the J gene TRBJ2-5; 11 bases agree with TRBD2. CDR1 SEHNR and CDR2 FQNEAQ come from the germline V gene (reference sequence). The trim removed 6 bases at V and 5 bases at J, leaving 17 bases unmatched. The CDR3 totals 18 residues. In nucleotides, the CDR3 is TGTGCCAGCAGGCCGAGTCTGACTAGCGGGACCGCTGCGGAGACCCAGTACTTC. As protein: CASRPSLTSGTAAETQYF. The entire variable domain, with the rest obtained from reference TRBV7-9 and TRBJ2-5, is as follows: DTGVSQNPRHKITKRGQNVTFRCDPISEHNRLYWYRQTLGQGPEFLTYFQNEAQLEKSRLLSDRFSAERPKGSFSTLEIQRTEQGDSAMYLCASRPSLTSGTAAETQYFGPGTRLLVL.

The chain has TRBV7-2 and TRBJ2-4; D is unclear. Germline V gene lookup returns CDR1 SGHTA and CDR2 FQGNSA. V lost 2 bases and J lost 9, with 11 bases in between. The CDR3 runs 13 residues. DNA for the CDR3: TGTGCCAGCAGCTTATACGCCCCAGGCATTCAGTACTTC. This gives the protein CASSLYAPGIQYF.